Listed here are 30 T cell receptor beta chains from one sample, sequenced in a study of T-cell reconstitution after alpha-beta-depleted transplantation in children. TCRbeta library construction was performed incorporating unique molecular identifiers. One entry per CDR3 protein results from TCRdb running MiXCR on the PCR reads. The sample holds fewer than 350,000 distinct CDR3 sequences, more than 9% seen once. The specimen was peripheral blood, collected 180 days after TCRalphabeta/CD19-depleted stem cell transplant. All receptors derive from a male patient aged 2 to 10 who had a stem cell transplant for chronic granulomatous disease, so the T cells may come from the graft donor.

Ten or more counts support this clonotype. V and J are TRBV7-2 and TRBJ2-7; TRBD2 might be the D (6 bases). In germline, CDR1 is SGHTA, CDR2 FQGNSA. V lost 5 bases and J 7 bases, leaving 18 bases between the germline ends. The CDR3 loop spans 14 amino acids. The CDR3 DNA sequence: TGTGCCAGCAGCCCGACGGGAGTAAAAAGTGAGCAGTACTTC. Amino acid sequence: CASSPTGVKSEQYF. Full variable domain (outside the CDR3, taken from reference TRBV7-2 and TRBJ2-7): GAGVSQSPSNKVTEKGKDVELRCDPISGHTALYWYRQSLGQGLEFLIYFQGNSAPDKSGLPSDRFSAERTGGSVSTLTIQRTQQEDSAVYLCASSPTGVKSEQYFGPGTRLTVT.

In its sample, this clonotype was seen many times. The gene calls are TRBV5-1 and TRBJ1-4; weak D call: TRBD1 (5 bases). V lost 4 bases and J 3 bases, leaving 13 bases between the germline ends. Germline loops: CDR1 SGHRS, CDR2 YFSETQ. The CDR3 covers 15 residues. Here the CDR3 DNA reads TGCGCCAGCAGCCCCCGGGACTGGGCTAATGAAAAACTGTTTTTT. Translating gives CASSPRDWANEKLFF. Full variable domain (rest looked up from reference TRBV5-1 and TRBJ1-4): KAGVTQTPRYLIKTRGQQVTLSCSPISGHRSVSWYQQTPGQGLQFLFEYFSETQRNKGNFPGRFSGRQFSNSRSEMNVSTLELGDSALYLCASSPRDWANEKLFFGSGTQLSVL.

This clonotype was found many times. The chain couples TRBV7-2 to TRBJ2-1, with 7 bases fitting TRBD2. CDR1 and CDR2 (germline): SGHTA, FQGNSA. The CDR3 is 15 residues long. J gave up 12 bases and V 5 bases, and 16 bases lay outside the gene matches. The CDR3 region is CASSPNLAEKVVQFF. CDR3 bases: TGTGCCAGCAGCCCCAACCTAGCGGAAAAAGTGGTGCAGTTCTTC.

This clonotype has a count of ten or more. The chain couples TRBV15 to TRBJ2-3; D remains ambiguous. The CDR3 has 13 residues. Trimming took off 1 base at V and 6 bases at J, with 8 bases between the two ends. Germline lookup yields CDR1 LNHNV and CDR2 YYDKDF (reference sequence). The CDR3 DNA reads TGTGCCACCAGCAGAGTCCCCTTTGATACGCAGTATTTT. Its translation is CATSRVPFDTQYF.

Many counts were recorded for this clonotype. V usage is TRBV15 and J usage is TRBJ1-6; TRBD1 aligns across 8 bases. V shed 5 bases, J shed 5 bases, and the junction held 8 bases outside the gene matches. The germline V gene encodes CDR1 LNHNV and CDR2 YYDKDF (reference sequence). The CDR3 covers 16 residues. The CDR3, as DNA: TGTGCCACCAGCCCCCAGGGGGCAGGGCATAATTCACCCCTCCACTTT. Translating it yields CATSPQGAGHNSPLHF.

This clonotype was recorded at least ten times. The V and J genes are TRBV11-1 and TRBJ2-7; D is perhaps TRBD1 (5 bases). CDR3 length equals 16 residues. The V end lost 2 bases, the J end lost 0 bases, and 14 bases lay between the germline ends. Germline CDR1 SGHAT, CDR2 FQDESV (reference sequence). The CDR3 here is CASSLYPDISSYEQYF. For the CDR3, the DNA is TGTGCCAGCAGCTTATATCCGGACATAAGCTCCTACGAGCAGTACTTC. Using reference TRBV11-1 and TRBJ2-7 for the parts outside the CDR3, the full variable domain is EAEVAQSPRYKITEKSQAVAFWCDPISGHATLYWYRQILGQGPELLVQFQDESVVDDSQLPKDRFSAERLKGVDSTLKIQPAELGDSAMYLCASSLYPDISSYEQYFGPGTRLTVT.

This chain joins TRBV7-9 and TRBJ2-3; D is ambiguous. The CDR3 has 15 residues. Germline lookup yields CDR1 SEHNR and CDR2 FQNEAQ (reference sequence). The V and J ends lost 0 bases and 0 bases respectively, with 7 bases between them. CDR3 region: CASSLAALSTDTQYF. The CDR3 bases are TGTGCCAGCAGCTTAGCTGCTCTAAGCACAGATACGCAGTATTTT.

This clonotype was detected ten times or more. The chain couples TRBV6-2 or TRBV6-3 to TRBJ2-2, with D perhaps TRBD2 (5 bases). Between the trimmed V and J ends, which lost 7 bases and 4 bases, there was a span of 13 bases. The CDR3 runs 14 residues. The germline CDR1 and CDR2 sequences are MNHEY and SVGEGT. The CDR3 region is CASTSARGTGELFF. The CDR3 region has the DNA TGTGCCAGCACTAGTGCTCGGGGCACCGGGGAGCTGTTTTTT.

This clonotype was seen at least ten times. V and J are TRBV20-1 and TRBJ1-1; 11 bases are a match to TRBD1. The CDR3 sequence is 15 residues long. CDR1 and CDR2 from the germline V gene are DFQATT and SNEGSKA (reference sequence). After removal of 4 bases from V and 0 bases from J, the junction contained 4 bases not matched to a gene. The CDR3 region is CSATDRGRMNTEAFF. CDR3 DNA: TGCAGTGCTACGGACAGGGGGCGGATGAACACTGAAGCTTTCTTT.

At least ten counts were recorded for this clonotype. This chain joins TRBV21-1 and TRBJ2-3; no DNA check was done on the table's D call, TRBD1. TRBV21-1 is labeled a pseudogene. The CDR3 runs to 17 residues. The CDR3 coding sequence is TGTGCCAGCAGCAAAGGTATTCCGGGACAGCAGACAGATACGCAGTATTTT. It encodes CASSKGIPGQQTDTQYF.

This clonotype occurred many times. This chain connects TRBV20-1 to TRBJ1-2; weak D call: TRBD1 (5 bases). This CDR3 spans 14 amino acids. Germline CDR1 reads DFQATT; CDR2 reads SNEGSKA (reference sequence). Trimming cost V 3 bases and J 1 base, with 12 bases left between them. CDR3 sequence: CSASQDMSNYGYTF. In nucleotides, the CDR3 is TGCAGTGCTAGCCAGGACATGAGTAACTATGGCTACACCTTC.

In its sample, this clonotype was seen many times. The rearrangement links TRBV28 to TRBJ2-7, with 9 bases that match TRBD1. V trimming: 1 base; J trimming: 6 bases; junction bases outside the gene matches: 7. The CDR3 spans 15 residues. Germline V gene sequence: CDR1 MDHEN, CDR2 SYDVKM. DNA of the CDR3: TGTGCCAGCAGTTTATCCGGGACAGGGTTCGGCGAGCAGTACTTC. Its translation is CASSLSGTGFGEQYF. Filled out from reference TRBV28 and TRBJ2-7, the complete variable domain reads DVKVTQSSRYLVKRTGEKVFLECVQDMDHENMFWYRQDPGLGLRLIYFSYDVKMKEKGDIPEGYSVSREKKERFSLILESASTNQTSMYLCASSLSGTGFGEQYFGPGTRLTVT.

The CDR3 bases are TGTGCCAGTAGACTTGACAGGGTAAGCGGTCAGCCCCAGCATTTT. This encodes CASRLDRVSGQPQHF. This rearrangement joins TRBV19 to TRBJ1-5; 7 bases map to TRBD1. With 6 bases clipped from V and 6 bases from J, the junction kept 11 bases outside the gene matches. Germline V gives CDR1 LNHDA, CDR2 SQIVND (reference sequence). This CDR3 has 15 amino acids.

The sample holds many counts of this clonotype. V and J are TRBV6-1 and TRBJ2-1; 7 bases are shared with TRBD1. Per the germline V gene, CDR1 is MNHNS and CDR2 is SASEGT. The J segment lost 6 bases and the V segment lost 10 bases, leaving 9 bases of the junction unmatched. The CDR3 covers 13 residues. CDR3 in amino acids: CAIRRGNLNEQFF. The CDR3 bases are TGTGCCATACGCAGGGGGAACCTCAATGAGCAGTTCTTC.

This clonotype occurred many times. J is TRBJ2-7 and V is TRBV20-1, with D possibly matching TRBD2 (6 bases). Trimming removed 0 bases from V and 0 bases from J, with 12 bases in between. Germline CDR1 reads DFQATT; CDR2 reads SNEGSKA (reference sequence). CDR3 length equals 15 residues. The CDR3 DNA reads as TGCAGTGCTAGAGATCTGGGAGGCGACTCCTACGAGCAGTACTTC. Amino acid sequence: CSARDLGGDSYEQYF.

About this clonotype itself: A much larger clone differs by one base, so this may be a read error. The chain combines TRBV20-1 with TRBJ2-1; D not certain. This CDR3 contains 13 residues. CDR1 and CDR2 (germline): DFQATT, SNEGSKA (reference sequence). The CDR3 region is CGASWGRNNEQFF. The CDR3 nucleotides read TGCGGTGCTAGTTGGGGTCGGAACAATGAGCAGTTCTTC.

This clonotype occurred many times. This rearrangement joins TRBV6-1 to TRBJ2-2; possibly TRBD1 for D (5 bases). V was clipped by 3 bases and J by 6 bases, with 11 bases between them. Germline assignment: CDR1 MNHNS and CDR2 SASEGT. This CDR3 spans 14 amino acids. The CDR3 DNA follows: TGTGCCAGCAGTGACACAGGTTCCTCCGGGGAGCTGTTTTTT. This encodes CASSDTGSSGELFF.

This chain connects TRBV2 to TRBJ1-6; D is possibly TRBD1 (6 bases). Germline CDR1 and CDR2: SNHLY and FYNNEI. This CDR3 is built from 16 residues. V lost 6 bases and J lost 9, with 21 bases in between. The CDR3 DNA sequence: TGTGCCAGCAGCGCGACGTTTGCCAGGGGTAGTTCACCCCTCCACTTT. Translated, it gives CASSATFARGSSPLHF.

Many counts were recorded for this clonotype. V is TRBV7-2 and J is TRBJ2-5; the D gene is possibly TRBD2 (5 bases). The CDR3 covers 14 residues. V lost 4 bases to trimming and J lost 5 bases, with 14 bases between them. Germline V gene sequence: CDR1 SGHTA, CDR2 FQGNSA. The CDR3 DNA sequence: TGTGCCAGCAGCTGGAAACCTAGCTGGGAGACCCAGTACTTC. Encoded protein: CASSWKPSWETQYF.

This clonotype was observed a few times. The germline gene is not matched at one end of the junction; a read error may be the cause. The gene calls are TRBV9 and TRBJ1-2, with D uncertain. This CDR3 is built from 16 residues. The germline V gene encodes CDR1 SGDLS and CDR2 YYNGEE. CDR3 DNA sequence: TGTGCCAGCAGCGTAGTAGCCGGGCCCCGAGGATATGGCTACCCCTTC. It yields the protein CASSVVAGPRGYGYPF.

This clonotype appeared many times. The chain recombines TRBV9 with TRBJ2-1; TRBD1 matches at 11 bases. The V gene end was trimmed by 3 bases and the J gene end by 5 bases; junction bases not matched to a gene: 4. Looked up from germline, CDR1 is SGDLS and CDR2 is YYNGEE. The CDR3 has 15 residues. CDR3 region: CASSGGDRGDNEQFF. In DNA form, the CDR3 reads TGTGCCAGCAGCGGGGGGGACAGGGGGGACAATGAGCAGTTCTTC. Combining the CDR3 with reference TRBV9 and TRBJ2-1 gives the whole variable domain DSGVTQTPKHLITATGQRVTLRCSPRSGDLSVYWYQQSLDQGLQFLIQYYNGEERAKGNILERFSAQQFPDLHSELNLSSLELGDSALYFCASSGGDRGDNEQFFGPGTRLTVL.

This clonotype came up many times. The chain employs TRBV25-1 and TRBJ2-1; 8 bases match TRBD1. The CDR3 has 16 amino acids. Germline loops: CDR1 MGHDK, CDR2 SYGVNS. Trimming took 3 bases from V and 3 from J; bases not matched to a gene: 7. Written as DNA, the CDR3 is TGTGCCAGCAGTGAGAGATCCACAGGGGGCTACAATGAGCAGTTCTTC. Translation: CASSERSTGGYNEQFF. Full variable domain (outside the CDR3, taken from reference TRBV25-1 and TRBJ2-1): EADIYQTPRYLVIGTGKKITLECSQTMGHDKMYWYQQDPGMELHLIHYSYGVNSTEKGDLSSESTVSRIRTEHFPLTLESARPSHTSQYLCASSERSTGGYNEQFFGPGTRLTVL.

About this clonotype: This sequence may be a read error, since a much larger clone differs from it by one base. The rearrangement uses TRBV11-3 and TRBJ2-7; TRBD2 aligns across 10 bases. Germline CDR1 and CDR2: SGHNT and YENEEA. The CDR3 extends over 15 amino acids. In DNA form, the CDR3 reads TGTGCCAGCAGCTTAAAGCGGGGGGGCTGGGACGAGCAGTGCTTC. This sequence encodes CASSLKRGGWDEQCF.

Worth noting for this clonotype: A much bigger clone sits one base away, suggesting this may be a read error. The genes are TRBV5-1 and TRBJ1-1; D may be TRBD1 (6 bases). The CDR3 consists of 13 residues. In germline, CDR1 is SGHRS, CDR2 YFSETQ. CDR3 amino acids: CACSLDGGAEAFF. CDR3 DNA sequence: TGCGCCTGCAGCTTAGATGGGGGCGCTGAAGCTTTCTTT.

In the case of this clonotype: This may come from a read error, since a much larger clone is one base off. The gene calls are TRBV4-2 and TRBJ2-1; possibly TRBD1 or TRBD2 for D (5 bases each). Germline V CDR1 and CDR2: LGHNA, YNFKEQ. This CDR3 contains 18 residues. The V gene lost 4 bases and the J gene lost 6 bases, with 25 bases spanning the gap. CDR3 loop: CASSPGIGVLLTTNEQFF. CDR3 nucleotides: TGTGCCAGCAGCCCCGGGATAGGGGTTTTGTTGACTACCAATGAGCAGTTCTTC.

Ten or more counts support this clonotype. V usage is TRBV29-1 and J usage is TRBJ1-2; TRBD1 is a possible D gene (5 bases). The CDR3 has 13 residues. Trimming took off 4 bases at V and 5 bases at J, with 14 bases between the two ends. Per germline, CDR1 SQVTM and CDR2 ANQGSEA. The CDR3 bases are TGCAGCGTTGCGTGGCAGGGTGGTTATGGCTACACCTTC. As protein: CSVAWQGGYGYTF.

This clonotype was found many times. V usage is TRBV14 and J usage is TRBJ2-1; 9 positions agree with TRBD1. The germline V gene encodes CDR1 SGHDN and CDR2 FVKESK. The trim removed 3 bases at V and 10 bases at J, leaving 22 bases unmatched. The CDR3 has 19 amino acids. In DNA form, the CDR3 reads TGTGCCAGCAGCCACGTTACAGGGGGCTTAGTCAAAAGTTCAGGGGAGCAGTTCTTC. The encoded protein is CASSHVTGGLVKSSGEQFF. Looking up the rest from reference TRBV14 and TRBJ2-1 gives the full variable domain: EAGVTQFPSHSVIEKGQTVTLRCDPISGHDNLYWYRRVMGKEIKFLLHFVKESKQDESGMPNNRFLAERTGGTYSTLKVQPAELEDSGVYFCASSHVTGGLVKSSGEQFFGPGTRLTVL.

This clonotype was counted at least ten times. The genes are TRBV5-1 and TRBJ2-1; 9 bases agree with TRBD1. With 2 bases clipped from V and 8 bases from J, the junction kept 8 bases outside the gene matches. Germline CDR1 is SGHRS and CDR2 is YFSETQ. CDR3 length: 15 residues. This CDR3 is CASSFRDRDGDEQFF. The CDR3 nucleotides are TGCGCCAGCAGCTTCCGGGACAGGGATGGGGATGAGCAGTTCTTC. Full variable domain (remainder filled in from reference TRBV5-1 and TRBJ2-1): KAGVTQTPRYLIKTRGQQVTLSCSPISGHRSVSWYQQTPGQGLQFLFEYFSETQRNKGNFPGRFSGRQFSNSRSEMNVSTLELGDSALYLCASSFRDRDGDEQFFGPGTRLTVL.

This clonotype has a count of ten or more. The chain links TRBV6-1 to TRBJ2-1; 7 bases line up with TRBD1. Per germline, CDR1 MNHNS and CDR2 SASEGT. CDR3 size: 15 residues. V shed 6 bases and J 4 bases; nucleotides not matched to a gene: 9. CDR3 in DNA: TGTGCCAGCAGGCAGGACCGGGACAGATACAATGAGCAGTTCTTC. Translating gives CASRQDRDRYNEQFF.

Many counts were recorded for this clonotype. V and J are TRBV12-3 or TRBV12-4 and TRBJ2-3; TRBD2 matches 9 bases. CDR3 length: 16 amino acids. The V segment lost 8 bases and the J segment 4 bases; nucleotides outside the gene matches: 13. CDR3 bases: TGTGCCAGCGGATTAGCGGGGGCGGAGGGTCCAGATACGCAGTATTTT. Its protein product is CASGLAGAEGPDTQYF.